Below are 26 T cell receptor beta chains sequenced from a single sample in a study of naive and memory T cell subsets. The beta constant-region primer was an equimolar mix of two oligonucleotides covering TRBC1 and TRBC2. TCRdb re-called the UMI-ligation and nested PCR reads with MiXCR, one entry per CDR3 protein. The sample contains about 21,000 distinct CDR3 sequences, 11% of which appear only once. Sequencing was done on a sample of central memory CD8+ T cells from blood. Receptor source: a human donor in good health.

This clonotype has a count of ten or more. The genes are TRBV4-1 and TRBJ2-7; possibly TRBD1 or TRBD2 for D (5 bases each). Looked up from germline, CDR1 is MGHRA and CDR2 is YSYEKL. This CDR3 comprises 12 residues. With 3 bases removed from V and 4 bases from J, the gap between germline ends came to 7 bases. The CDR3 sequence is CASSQRGYEQYF. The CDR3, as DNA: TGCGCCAGCAGCCAGAGGGGATACGAGCAGTACTTC.

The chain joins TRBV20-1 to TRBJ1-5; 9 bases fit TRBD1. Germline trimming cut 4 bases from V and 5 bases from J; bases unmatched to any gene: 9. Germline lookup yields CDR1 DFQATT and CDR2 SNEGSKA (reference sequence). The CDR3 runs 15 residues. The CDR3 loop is CSATGRRDRDQPQHF. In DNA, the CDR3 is TGCAGTGCTACGGGACGAAGGGACAGGGATCAGCCCCAGCATTTT.

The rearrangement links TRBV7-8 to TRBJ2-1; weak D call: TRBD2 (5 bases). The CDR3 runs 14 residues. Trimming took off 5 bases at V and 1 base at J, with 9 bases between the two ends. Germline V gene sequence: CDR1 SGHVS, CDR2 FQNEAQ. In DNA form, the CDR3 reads TGTGCCAGCAGCAGGACTGGATCCTACAATGAGCAGTTCTTC. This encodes CASSRTGSYNEQFF.

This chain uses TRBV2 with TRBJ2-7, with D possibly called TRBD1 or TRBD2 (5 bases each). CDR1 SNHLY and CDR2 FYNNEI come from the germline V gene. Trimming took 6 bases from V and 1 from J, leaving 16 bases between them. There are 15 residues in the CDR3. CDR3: CASRAGTAFSYEQYF. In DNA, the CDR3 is TGTGCCAGCAGAGCCGGGACCGCATTTTCCTACGAGCAGTACTTC.

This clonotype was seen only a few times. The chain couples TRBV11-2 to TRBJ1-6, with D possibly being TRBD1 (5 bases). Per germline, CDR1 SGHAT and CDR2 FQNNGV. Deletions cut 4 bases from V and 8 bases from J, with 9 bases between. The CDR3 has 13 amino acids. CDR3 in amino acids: CASSSDSYSPLHF. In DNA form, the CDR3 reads TGTGCCAGCAGCTCAGACAGCTATTCACCCCTCCACTTT.

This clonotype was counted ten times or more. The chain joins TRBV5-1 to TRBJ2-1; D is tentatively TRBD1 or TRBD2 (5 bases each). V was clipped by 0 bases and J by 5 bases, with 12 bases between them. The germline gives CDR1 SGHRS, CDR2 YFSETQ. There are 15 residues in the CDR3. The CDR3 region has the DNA TGCGCCAGCAGCTTGGACCGGGGACGAAACAATGAGCAGTTCTTC. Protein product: CASSLDRGRNNEQFF.

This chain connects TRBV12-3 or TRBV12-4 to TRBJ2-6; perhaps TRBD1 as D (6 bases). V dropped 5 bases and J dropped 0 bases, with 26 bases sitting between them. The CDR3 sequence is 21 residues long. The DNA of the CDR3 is TGTGCCAGCAGTACAGCCCCCTGGACAGCCATCACGGGCTCTGGGGCCAACGTCCTGACTTTC. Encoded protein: CASSTAPWTAITGSGANVLTF.

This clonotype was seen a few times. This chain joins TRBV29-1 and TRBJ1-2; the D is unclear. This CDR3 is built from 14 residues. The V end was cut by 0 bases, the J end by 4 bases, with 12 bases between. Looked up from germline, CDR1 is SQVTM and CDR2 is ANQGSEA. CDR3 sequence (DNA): TGCAGCGTTGAAGATCAAGGGAGTAGCTATGGCTACACCTTC. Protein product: CSVEDQGSSYGYTF. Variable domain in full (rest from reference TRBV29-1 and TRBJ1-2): SAVISQKPSRDICQRGTSLTIQCQVDSQVTMMFWYRQQPGQSLTLIATANQGSEATYESGFVIDKFPISRPNLTFSTLTVSNMSPEDSSIYLCSVEDQGSSYGYTFGSGTRLTVV.

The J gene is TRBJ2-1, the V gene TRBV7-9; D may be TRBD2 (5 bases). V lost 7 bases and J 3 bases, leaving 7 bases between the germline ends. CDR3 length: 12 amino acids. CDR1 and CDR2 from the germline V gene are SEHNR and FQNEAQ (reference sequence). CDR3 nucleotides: TGTGCCAGCATCACTAGCTACAATGAGCAGTTCTTC. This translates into CASITSYNEQFF.

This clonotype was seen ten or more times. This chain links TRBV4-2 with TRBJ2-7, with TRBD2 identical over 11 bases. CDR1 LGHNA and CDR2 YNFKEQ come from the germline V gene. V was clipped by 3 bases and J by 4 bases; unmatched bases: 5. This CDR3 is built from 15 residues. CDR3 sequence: CASSHLAGGKYEQYF. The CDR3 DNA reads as TGTGCCAGCAGCCATCTAGCGGGAGGCAAGTACGAGCAGTACTTC.

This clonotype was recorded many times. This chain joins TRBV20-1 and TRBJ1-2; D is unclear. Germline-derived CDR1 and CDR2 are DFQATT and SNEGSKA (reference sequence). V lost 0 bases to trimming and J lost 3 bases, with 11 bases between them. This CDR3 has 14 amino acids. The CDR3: CSARDCTTDYGYTF. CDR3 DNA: TGCAGTGCTAGAGATTGTACAACCGACTATGGCTACACCTTC.

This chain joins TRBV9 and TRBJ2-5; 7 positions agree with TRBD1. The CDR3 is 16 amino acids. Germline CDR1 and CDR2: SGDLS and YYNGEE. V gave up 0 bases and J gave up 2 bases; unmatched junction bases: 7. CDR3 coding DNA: TGTGCCAGCAGCGTAGATTCGGGACAGTCACAAGAGACCCAGTACTTC. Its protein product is CASSVDSGQSQETQYF.

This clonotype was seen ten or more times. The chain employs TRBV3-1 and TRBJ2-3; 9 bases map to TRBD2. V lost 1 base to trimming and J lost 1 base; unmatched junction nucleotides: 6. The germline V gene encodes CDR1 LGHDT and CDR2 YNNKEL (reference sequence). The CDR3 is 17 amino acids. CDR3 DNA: TGTGCCAGCAGCCAAGGGGCAGCGGGAGGTGGCACAGATACGCAGTATTTT. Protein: CASSQGAAGGGTDTQYF.

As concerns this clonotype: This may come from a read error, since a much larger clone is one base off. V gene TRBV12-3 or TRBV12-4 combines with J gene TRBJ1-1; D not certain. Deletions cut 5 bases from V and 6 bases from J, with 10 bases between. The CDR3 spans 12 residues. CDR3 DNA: TGTGCCAGCAGTGTCTCCTCCCCTGAAGCTTTCTTT. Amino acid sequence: CASSVSSPEAFF.

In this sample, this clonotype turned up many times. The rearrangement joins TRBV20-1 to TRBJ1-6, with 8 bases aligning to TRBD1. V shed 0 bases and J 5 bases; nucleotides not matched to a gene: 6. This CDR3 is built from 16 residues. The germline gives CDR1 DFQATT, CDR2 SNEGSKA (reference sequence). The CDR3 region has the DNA TGCAGTGCTAGAGATCGGGACAGGACAAATAATTCACCCCTCCACTTT. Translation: CSARDRDRTNNSPLHF.

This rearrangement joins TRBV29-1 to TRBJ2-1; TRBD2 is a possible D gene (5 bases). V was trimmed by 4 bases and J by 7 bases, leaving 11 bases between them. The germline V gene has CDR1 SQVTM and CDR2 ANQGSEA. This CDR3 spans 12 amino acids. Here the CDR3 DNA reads TGCAGCGTTGCCTTTACGGGAAATGAGCAGTTCTTC. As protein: CSVAFTGNEQFF.

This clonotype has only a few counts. CDR3 bases: TGTGCCAGCAGTTACTTGCGTAGCGGTGACACCGGGGAGCTGTTTTTT. Its protein is CASSYLRSGDTGELFF. The chain employs TRBV6-6 and TRBJ2-2; a weak D match, TRBD2 (6 bases). Germline loops: CDR1 MNHNY, CDR2 SVGAGI (reference sequence). Trimming stripped 1 base from V and 3 bases from J, with 12 bases between. The CDR3 spans 16 residues.

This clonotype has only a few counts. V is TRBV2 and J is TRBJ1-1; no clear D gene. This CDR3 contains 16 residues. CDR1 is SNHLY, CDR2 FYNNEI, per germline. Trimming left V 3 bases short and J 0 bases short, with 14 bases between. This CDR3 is CASSEGRGRLNTEAFF. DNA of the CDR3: TGTGCCAGCAGTGAGGGTAGAGGGCGCTTGAACACTGAAGCTTTCTTT. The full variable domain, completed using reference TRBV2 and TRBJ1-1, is EPEVTQTPSHQVTQMGQEVILRCVPISNHLYFYWYRQILGQKVEFLVSFYNNEISEKSEIFDDQFSVERPDGSNFTLKIRSTKLEDSAMYFCASSEGRGRLNTEAFFGQGTRLTVV.

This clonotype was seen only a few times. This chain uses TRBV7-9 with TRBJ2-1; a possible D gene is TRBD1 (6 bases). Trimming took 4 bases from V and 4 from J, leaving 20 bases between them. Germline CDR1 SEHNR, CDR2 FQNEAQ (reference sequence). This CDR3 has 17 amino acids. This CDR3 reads CASSYPTVGAGYNEQFF. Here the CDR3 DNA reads TGTGCCAGCAGCTATCCGACGGTGGGGGCCGGGTACAATGAGCAGTTCTTC.

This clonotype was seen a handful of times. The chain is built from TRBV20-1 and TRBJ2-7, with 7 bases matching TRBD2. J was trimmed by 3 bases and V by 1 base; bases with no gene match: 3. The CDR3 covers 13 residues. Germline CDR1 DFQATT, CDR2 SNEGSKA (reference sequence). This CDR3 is CSARGLADYEQYF. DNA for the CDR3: TGCAGTGCTAGAGGGCTAGCGGACTACGAGCAGTACTTC.

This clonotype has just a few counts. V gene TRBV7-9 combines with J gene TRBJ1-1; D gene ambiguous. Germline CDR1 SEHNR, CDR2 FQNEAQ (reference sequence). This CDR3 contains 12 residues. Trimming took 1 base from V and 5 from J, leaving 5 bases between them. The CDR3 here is CASSLDRTEAFF. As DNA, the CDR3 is TGTGCCAGCAGCTTAGATAGGACTGAAGCTTTCTTT. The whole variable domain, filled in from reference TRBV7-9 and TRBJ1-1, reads DTGVSQNPRHKITKRGQNVTFRCDPISEHNRLYWYRQTLGQGPEFLTYFQNEAQLEKSRLLSDRFSAERPKGSFSTLEIQRTEQGDSAMYLCASSLDRTEAFFGQGTRLTVV.

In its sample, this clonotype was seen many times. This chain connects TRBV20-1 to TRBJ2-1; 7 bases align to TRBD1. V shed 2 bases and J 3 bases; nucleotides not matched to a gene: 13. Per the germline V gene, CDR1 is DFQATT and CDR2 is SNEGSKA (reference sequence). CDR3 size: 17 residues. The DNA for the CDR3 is TGCAGTGCTAGACAATTTCTATCGGGACAGTTCTACAATGAGCAGTTCTTC. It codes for CSARQFLSGQFYNEQFF.

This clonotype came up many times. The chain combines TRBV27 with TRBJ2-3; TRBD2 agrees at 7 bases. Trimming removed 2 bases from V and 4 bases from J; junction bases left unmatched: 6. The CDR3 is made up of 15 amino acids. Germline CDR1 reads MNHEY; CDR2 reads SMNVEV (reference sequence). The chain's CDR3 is CASSLVAGEPDTQYF. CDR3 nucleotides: TGTGCCAGCAGTTTAGTTGCGGGAGAACCAGATACGCAGTATTTT.

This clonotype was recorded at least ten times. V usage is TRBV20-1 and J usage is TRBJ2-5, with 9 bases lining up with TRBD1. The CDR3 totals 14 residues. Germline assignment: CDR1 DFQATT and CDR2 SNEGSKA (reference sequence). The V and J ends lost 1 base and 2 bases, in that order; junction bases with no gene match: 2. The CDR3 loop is CSARGTGAQETQYF. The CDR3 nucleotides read TGCAGTGCTAGAGGGACAGGGGCGCAAGAGACCCAGTACTTC.

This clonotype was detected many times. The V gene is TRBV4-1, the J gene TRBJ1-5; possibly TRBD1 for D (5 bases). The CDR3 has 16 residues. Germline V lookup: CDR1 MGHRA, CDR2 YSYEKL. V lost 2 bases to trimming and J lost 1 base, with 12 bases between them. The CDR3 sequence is CASSQYIQGSNQPQHF. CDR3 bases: TGCGCCAGCAGCCAATATATCCAGGGCAGCAATCAGCCCCAGCATTTT.

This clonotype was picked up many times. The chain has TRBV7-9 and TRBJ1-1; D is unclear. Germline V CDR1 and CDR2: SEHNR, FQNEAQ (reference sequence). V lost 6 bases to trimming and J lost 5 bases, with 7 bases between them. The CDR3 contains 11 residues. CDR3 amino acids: CASRGGTEAFF. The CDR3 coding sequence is TGTGCCAGCAGGGGCGGGACTGAAGCTTTCTTT.